A selection of T cell receptor beta chains follows, all from one sample in a study of breast tumors, draining lymph nodes, adjacent tissues. Using its own MiXCR run on the multiplex PCR reads, TCRdb lists one record per CDR3 protein. The repertoire consists of more than 10,000 distinct CDR3 sequences, with 70% occurring once and the leading ten covering about two fifths. The material sequenced was tumor-adjacent breast tissue. The receptor set was obtained from a female donor with breast cancer. Some clones in this sample may be carry-over from other donors' samples. Both conserved end residues are part of each CDR3. The D gene is left open where the match is weak. Clone size is shown for a subset of rows, as once, few, many or a class of expanded clone.

D: TRBD1
size: -
J: TRBJ1-2
V: TRBV6-5
DNA: TGTGCCGGCAGTTACTTGGGACAGAACTATGGCTACACCTTC
CDR3: CAGSYLGQNYGYTF

D: -
size: -
J: TRBJ1-3
V: TRBV27
DNA: TGTGCCAGCAGTCTGATGAGCTCTGGAAACACCATATATTTT
CDR3: CASSLMSSGNTIYF

D: TRBD2
size: many
J: TRBJ2-1
V: TRBV3-1
DNA: TGTGCCAGCAGCCAAGGACTAGCGGGAGGCCATGAGCAGTTCTTC
CDR3: CASSQGLAGGHEQFF

D: TRBD1
size: few
J: TRBJ2-5
V: TRBV20-1
DNA: TGCAGTGCTACCCCGGAACAGGGGTTCCGAGAGACCCAGTACTTC
CDR3: CSATPEQGFRETQYF

D: TRBD2
size: -
J: TRBJ2-1
V: TRBV20-1
DNA: TGCAGTGCTGGCGAGCGGGAGAGCTCTTACAATGAGCAGTTCTTC
CDR3: CSAGERESSYNEQFF

D: -
size: -
J: TRBJ2-3
V: TRBV5-4
DNA: TGTGCCAGCAGCTTGGGGACAGGGAGGGCAGATACGCAGTATTTT
CDR3: CASSLGTGRADTQYF

D: TRBD2
size: -
J: TRBJ2-7
V: TRBV20-1
DNA: TGCAGTGCTAGAGATTCTGGGACTAGCGGGAGCTACGAGCAGTACTTC
CDR3: CSARDSGTSGSYEQYF

D: TRBD1
size: medium-sized
J: TRBJ1-2
V: TRBV29-1
DNA: TGCAGCGTGGGGACAGGATTAAACTATGGCTACACCTTC
CDR3: CSVGTGLNYGYTF

D: -
size: -
J: TRBJ2-3
V: TRBV20-1
DNA: TGCAGTGCTAGAGCAGATACGCAGTATTTT
CDR3: CSARADTQYF

D: TRBD1
size: -
J: TRBJ2-3
V: TRBV6-1
DNA: TGTGCCAGCAGTAACCCGGGACAGGCCAGCACAGATACGCAGTATTTT
CDR3: CASSNPGQASTDTQYF

D: -
size: -
J: TRBJ2-1
V: TRBV20-1
DNA: TGCAGTGCTAGCACAGAACAGGAAACCTACAATGAGCAGTTCTTC
CDR3: CSASTEQETYNEQFF

D: TRBD2
size: -
J: TRBJ2-1
V: TRBV24-1
DNA: TGTGCCGCCAGTGATGCCGTAGCGGGACGAAGTATCAATGAGCAGTTCTTC
CDR3: CAASDAVAGRSINEQFF

D: -
size: -
J: TRBJ1-2
V: TRBV28
DNA: TGTGCCAGCAGTTCCACAGCAGCTAACTATGGCTACACCTTC
CDR3: CASSSTAANYGYTF

D: -
size: many
J: TRBJ1-2
V: TRBV5-1
DNA: TGCGCCAGCAGACGGGACGGCCAAGGCGGCTACACCTTC
CDR3: CASRRDGQGGYTF

D: -
size: medium-sized
J: TRBJ2-1
V: TRBV7-2
DNA: TGTGCCAGCAGCTCAGAAGGTGCTTTAGCCCGAATGTGGCAGTTCTTC
CDR3: CASSSEGALARMWQFF

D: TRBD1
size: -
J: TRBJ2-4
V: TRBV5-1
DNA: TGCGCCAGCAGCTTGGGACAGGGGGACAAAAACATTCAGTACTTC
CDR3: CASSLGQGDKNIQYF

D: -
size: many
J: TRBJ2-1
V: TRBV9
DNA: TGTGCCAGCAGCGTAGCCCCTCGAGGGAGCGGAAATGAGCAGTTCTTC
CDR3: CASSVAPRGSGNEQFF

D: TRBD1
size: -
J: TRBJ2-7
V: TRBV12-3/TRBV12-4
DNA: TGTGCCAGCAGTTGGGAGACAGGGGTGACCTACGAGCAGTACTTC
CDR3: CASSWETGVTYEQYF

D: -
size: many
J: TRBJ2-4
V: TRBV4-2
DNA: TGTGCCAGCAGCCAAGATTCCGGGGGCTTTGGCAAAAACATTCAGTACTTC
CDR3: CASSQDSGGFGKNIQYF

D: -
size: many
J: TRBJ2-7
V: TRBV3-2
DNA: TGTGCCAGCAGCCAAGAGGGTAGGACAGCTAGAGCCTACGAGCAGTACTTC
CDR3: CASSQEGRTARAYEQYF

D: -
size: few
J: TRBJ2-3
V: TRBV5-1
DNA: TGCGCCAGCAGCTTGGAGCTGCCGACAGATACGCAGTATTTT
CDR3: CASSLELPTDTQYF

D: TRBD1
size: -
J: TRBJ2-3
V: TRBV20-1
DNA: TGCAGTGCACTTCGGGGGACAGGGTCCGGAGATACGCAATATTTT
CDR3: CSALRGTGSGDTQYF

D: -
size: -
J: TRBJ2-7
V: TRBV15
DNA: TGTGCCACCAGCCAGGATGAGGGTTCCTCCTACGAGCAGTACTTC
CDR3: CATSQDEGSSYEQYF

D: -
size: -
J: TRBJ2-5
V: TRBV20-1
DNA: TGCAGTGCTAGAGTCAGGGTCCAAGAGACCCAGTACTTC
CDR3: CSARVRVQETQYF

D: -
size: many
J: TRBJ2-1
V: TRBV10-3
DNA: TGTGCCATCAGTGACGGGGGATCACAGTTCTTC
CDR3: CAISDGGSQFF

D: TRBD1
size: many
J: TRBJ1-4
V: TRBV18
DNA: TGTGCCAGCTCAACCGGACAGGGGGCAACTAATGAAAAACTGTTTTTT
CDR3: CASSTGQGATNEKLFF

D: -
size: -
J: TRBJ1-6
V: TRBV14
DNA: TGTGCCAGCAGCCAAGCAAGCCTCTATAATTCACCCCTCCACTTT
CDR3: CASSQASLYNSPLHF

D: TRBD1
size: once
J: TRBJ2-5
V: TRBV20-1
DNA: TGCAGTGCTAGTGAAGGGACAGGGGGCCAAGAGACCCAGTACTTC
CDR3: CSASEGTGGQETQYF

D: TRBD2
size: -
J: TRBJ2-1
V: TRBV20-1
DNA: TGCAGTGCTAGTTACCGGACTAGCGGGTTCTCCTACAATGAGCAGTTCTTC
CDR3: CSASYRTSGFSYNEQFF

D: TRBD1
size: medium-sized
J: TRBJ1-2
V: TRBV5-1
DNA: TGCGCCAGCAACCTCCAACAGGGGTCGGGCTACACCTTC
CDR3: CASNLQQGSGYTF